This passage covers 32 T cell receptor beta chains from one sample sequenced in a study of blood T cell repertoires in COVID-19. Clones were read by immunoSEQ multiplex PCR, and TCRdb kept only the in-frame ones, dropping some. The table lists 90,000 to 120,000 clones, roughly four fifths of them singletons. What was sequenced was peripheral blood. These receptors were taken from a man in his 60s with acute or convalescent COVID-19.

CDR3 protein: CASSMRQGAVEKLFF. CDR3 in DNA: TGTGCCAGCAGCATGCGACAGGGGGCGGTTGAAAAACTGTTTTTT. The chain joins TRBV9 to TRBJ1-4; TRBD1 agrees at 10 bases. Unmatched junction bases numbered 7, after V lost 4 bases and J lost 7 bases. CDR3 length: 15 amino acids. Germline V gene lookup returns CDR1 SGDLS and CDR2 YYNGEE.

This clone turned up a few times. The chain carries TRBV2 and TRBJ2-3; 7 bases match TRBD1. The J segment lost 0 bases and the V segment lost 4 bases, leaving 4 bases of the junction unmatched. CDR3 size: 15 residues. Per the germline V gene, CDR1 is SNHLY and CDR2 is FYNNEI. The CDR3 region is CASSVDRHSTDTQYF. The CDR3, as DNA: TGTGCCAGCAGTGTGGACAGGCATAGCACAGATACGCAGTATTTT. Variable domain in full (rest from reference TRBV2 and TRBJ2-3): EPEVTQTPSHQVTQMGQEVILRCVPISNHLYFYWYRQILGQKVEFLVSFYNNEISEKSEIFDDQFSVERPDGSNFTLKIRSTKLEDSAMYFCASSVDRHSTDTQYFGPGTRLTVL.

The CDR3: CASSLFRDTQYF. CDR3 sequence (DNA): TGTGCCAGCAGCTTATTTCGGGATACGCAGTATTTT. V gene TRBV7-2 combines with J gene TRBJ2-3; D not certain. The V end lost 2 bases, the J end lost 6 bases, and 6 bases lay between the germline ends. CDR1 is SGHTA, CDR2 FQGNSA, per germline. This CDR3 spans 12 amino acids.

This clone was seen once. The rearrangement links TRBV19 to TRBJ2-1; 7 nucleotides align to TRBD1. J was trimmed by 2 bases and V by 10 bases; bases with no gene match: 5. Germline V lookup: CDR1 LNHDA, CDR2 SQIVND (reference sequence). The CDR3 sequence is 13 residues long. The CDR3 region is CATHGTAYNEQFF. The CDR3 region has the DNA TGTGCCACCCACGGGACAGCCTACAATGAGCAGTTCTTC.

The sample holds one count of this clone. The DNA of the CDR3 is TGTGCCAGCAGCTGGGGCCCGGACCGCTATGGCTACACCTTC. It yields the protein CASSWGPDRYGYTF. The chain couples TRBV7-8 to TRBJ1-2; tentative D call: TRBD1 (5 bases). This CDR3 is built from 14 residues. Germline loops: CDR1 SGHVS, CDR2 FQNEAQ. With 4 bases removed from V and 4 bases from J, the gap between germline ends came to 13 bases.

The chain couples TRBV11-3 to TRBJ2-3; TRBD2 matches at 8 bases. The CDR3 runs 16 residues. V lost 5 bases, J lost 9 bases, and 16 bases stayed unmatched. Germline V gene lookup returns CDR1 SGHNT and CDR2 YENEEA. The CDR3 region has the DNA TGTGCCAGCAGCCTCGGGGCGGGGGGCCCCTCATTCACGCAGTATTTT. Amino acid sequence: CASSLGAGGPSFTQYF.

The genes are TRBV5-8 and TRBJ1-5; 8 nucleotides align to TRBD1. The V and J ends lost 0 bases and 3 bases, in that order; junction bases with no gene match: 2. CDR1 is SGHTS and CDR2 is YDEGEE in the germline V gene. The CDR3 runs 15 residues. CDR3: CASSLDRGDNQPQHF. The CDR3 DNA follows: TGTGCCAGCAGCTTGGACAGGGGGGACAATCAGCCCCAGCATTTT.

This clone has only one observation. This chain links TRBV12-5 with TRBJ2-3; weak D call: TRBD2 (7 bases). Looked up from germline, CDR1 is LGHNT and CDR2 is FRNRAP. Trimming pared 7 bases from V and 3 bases from J, leaving 17 bases between. CDR3 length: 15 amino acids. Here the CDR3 reads CASDPRGGRTDTQYF. CDR3 in DNA: TGTGCTAGTGACCCCAGGGGAGGGAGGACAGATACGCAGTATTTT.

The J gene is TRBJ2-7, the V gene TRBV6-4; D is perhaps TRBD2 (5 bases). Trimming left V 6 bases short and J 2 bases short, with 17 bases between. Germline values: CDR1 MRHNA, CDR2 SNTAGT. The length of the CDR3 is 15 residues. Here the CDR3 reads CASSPQSGLPYEQYF. As DNA, the CDR3 is TGTGCCAGCAGCCCCCAGAGCGGCCTTCCCTACGAGCAGTACTTC.

The rearrangement links TRBV18 to TRBJ2-7; 8 nucleotides match TRBD1. Germline trimming cut 6 bases from V and 0 bases from J; bases unmatched to any gene: 4. CDR3 length equals 14 residues. Germline CDR1 KGHSH, CDR2 LQKENI. CDR3 residues: CASSPGQGSYEQYF. CDR3 DNA: TGTGCCAGCTCGCCCGGACAGGGCTCCTACGAGCAGTACTTC.

The rearrangement uses TRBV6-5 and TRBJ2-2; 7 bases align to TRBD1. V was clipped by 5 bases and J by 0 bases; unmatched bases: 3. The germline V gene has CDR1 MNHEY and CDR2 SVGAGI. The CDR3 is made up of 15 amino acids. The CDR3 region has the DNA TGTGCCAGCAGTCCCAGGGGGACGAACACCGGGGAGCTGTTTTTT. Its translation: CASSPRGTNTGELFF.

The CDR3 DNA follows: TGCGCCAGCAGCCAATTAGCGGGAACCCCGAGGGAGACCCAGTACTTC. Translation gives CASSQLAGTPRETQYF. This rearrangement joins TRBV4-1 to TRBJ2-5, with 8 bases fitting TRBD2. The CDR3 length is 16 residues. Unmatched junction bases numbered 10, after V lost 2 bases and J lost 5 bases. Germline V gene lookup returns CDR1 MGHRA and CDR2 YSYEKL.

J is TRBJ2-7 and V is TRBV19; 8 bases match TRBD1. Germline values: CDR1 LNHDA, CDR2 SQIVND (reference sequence). The CDR3 contains 15 residues. Trimming at V came to 5 bases and at J to 6 bases, leaving 12 bases not matched to a gene. As DNA, the CDR3 is TGTGCCAGTAGTCCAACACGGGACAGGACTGGCGAGCAGTACTTC. Encoded protein: CASSPTRDRTGEQYF.

The chain has TRBV7-8 and TRBJ2-1; TRBD2 matches 14 bases. Losses at the gene ends were 5 bases for V and 5 bases for J; bases not matched to a gene: 2. This CDR3 has 15 residues. Germline values: CDR1 SGHVS, CDR2 FQNEAQ. The CDR3 loop reads CASSRGLAGDNEQFF. The CDR3 DNA is TGTGCCAGCAGCCGGGGACTAGCGGGAGACAATGAGCAGTTCTTC.

The chain couples TRBV3-1 (or the pseudogene TRBV3-2) to TRBJ2-3; 10 bases are a match to TRBD2. The CDR3 has 16 residues. Germline V gene data show CDR1 as LGHDT and CDR2 as YNNKEL (reference sequence). V was pared by 1 base and J by 4 bases, with 5 bases of the junction left unmatched. The CDR3 spells CASSQGGTSDADTQYF. CDR3 DNA: TGTGCCAGCAGCCAAGGCGGGACTAGCGACGCAGATACGCAGTATTTT.

The chain uses TRBV3-1 (or the pseudogene TRBV3-2) and TRBJ1-5; unclear D gene. The CDR3 extends over 13 amino acids. V was trimmed by 1 base and J by 5 bases, leaving 6 bases between them. In germline, CDR1 is LGHDT, CDR2 YNNKEL (reference sequence). CDR3 in amino acids: CASSQGRDQPQHF. The CDR3 nucleotides are TGTGCCAGCAGCCAAGGGAGGGATCAGCCCCAGCATTTT.

CDR3 in amino acids: CASSPLTGQAVNEQFF. CDR3 nucleotide sequence: TGTGCCAGCAGTCCTCTTACGGGACAGGCGGTCAATGAGCAGTTCTTC. The gene calls are TRBV3-1 (or the pseudogene TRBV3-2) and TRBJ2-1; the match to TRBD1 covers 8 bases. Germline V CDR1 and CDR2: LGHDT, YNNKEL (reference sequence). V lost 6 bases, J lost 6 bases, and 13 bases stayed unmatched. This CDR3 region has 16 residues.

V and J are TRBV12-3 or TRBV12-4 and TRBJ2-7; 8 nucleotides align to TRBD1. The V and J ends lost 4 bases and 5 bases, in that order; junction bases with no gene match: 1. The length of the CDR3 is 12 residues. The CDR3 loop is CASSYRGDEQYF. The CDR3 DNA reads as TGTGCCAGCAGTTACAGGGGGGACGAGCAGTACTTC.

This clone occurred once. The chain links TRBV5-4 to TRBJ2-2; 8 nucleotides agree with TRBD2. The CDR3 extends over 17 amino acids. The germline V gene encodes CDR1 SGHNT and CDR2 YYREEE (reference sequence). V was clipped by 4 bases and J by 6 bases; unmatched bases: 14. The CDR3 spells CASSPGGSGVVPGELFF. CDR3 nucleotides: TGTGCCAGCAGCCCTGGGGGTAGCGGGGTAGTTCCCGGGGAGCTGTTTTTT.

The genes are TRBV4-2 and TRBJ1-5, with D possibly TRBD1 on 6 matching bases. The germline gives CDR1 LGHNA, CDR2 YNFKEQ. With 1 base removed from V and 7 bases from J, the gap between germline ends came to 17 bases. The CDR3 consists of 16 residues. The CDR3 is CASSQALQGKNQPQHF. Here the CDR3 DNA reads TGTGCCAGCAGCCAAGCTCTTCAGGGGAAGAACCAGCCCCAGCATTTT.

CDR3 loop: CASSSGIGTHNQPQHF. As DNA, the CDR3 is TGTGCCAGCAGCTCTGGTATAGGGACTCACAATCAGCCCCAGCATTTT. The chain recombines TRBV7-9 with TRBJ1-5, with a weak D call TRBD1 (5 bases). V lost 4 bases, J lost 3 bases, and 16 bases lay in between. Germline CDR1 SEHNR, CDR2 FQNEAQ (reference sequence). CDR3 size: 16 residues.

The genes are TRBV6-2 or TRBV6-3 and TRBJ1-1; D gene ambiguous. This CDR3 has 13 amino acids. In germline, CDR1 is MNHEY, CDR2 SVGEGT. Between the trimmed V and J ends, which lost 7 bases and 1 base, there was a span of 10 bases. CDR3 in amino acids: CASIYGRNTEAFF. CDR3 sequence (DNA): TGTGCCAGCATTTATGGGAGGAACACTGAAGCTTTCTTT.

This clone came up a few times. This chain connects TRBV29-1 to TRBJ2-1, with TRBD1 matching over 11 bases. V was clipped by 4 bases and J by 4 bases; unmatched bases: 6. The CDR3 runs 15 residues. Germline CDR1 reads SQVTM; CDR2 reads ANQGSEA. The CDR3 coding sequence is TGCAGCGTTGGGGGACAGGGGGTCTCTTACAATGAGCAGTTCTTC. The encoded protein is CSVGGQGVSYNEQFF.

V and J are TRBV2 and TRBJ1-4; 7 bases fit TRBD1. V lost 7 bases to trimming and J lost 4 bases; unmatched junction nucleotides: 6. This CDR3 spans 14 amino acids. Per the germline V gene, CDR1 is SNHLY and CDR2 is FYNNEI. The CDR3 loop reads CASNLQGSNEKLFF. The DNA of the CDR3 is TGTGCCAGCAATTTACAGGGGAGTAATGAAAAACTGTTTTTT.

The V call is TRBV9, the J call TRBJ1-5, with 8 bases identical to TRBD1. CDR3 length: 17 amino acids. CDR1 and CDR2 (germline): SGDLS, YYNGEE. With V trimmed by 1 base and J by 6 bases, 12 bases remained unmatched. CDR3 region: CASSVIRQGIDLQPQHF. As DNA, the CDR3 is TGTGCCAGCAGCGTAATCCGACAGGGGATAGATCTTCAGCCCCAGCATTTT.

In its sample, this clone was seen a few times. The rearrangement uses TRBV9 and TRBJ1-5, with D possibly being TRBD1 (6 bases). The germline V and J ends were trimmed by 0 bases and 6 bases, with 7 bases remaining between them. This CDR3 has 13 amino acids. Germline loops: CDR1 SGDLS, CDR2 YYNGEE. The CDR3 here is CASSVEGGQPQHF. CDR3 nucleotide sequence: TGTGCCAGCAGCGTAGAAGGGGGTCAGCCCCAGCATTTT. The full variable domain, with the rest looked up from reference TRBV9 and TRBJ1-5, is DSGVTQTPKHLITATGQRVTLRCSPRSGDLSVYWYQQSLDQGLQFLIQYYNGEERAKGNILERFSAQQFPDLHSELNLSSLELGDSALYFCASSVEGGQPQHFGDGTRLSIL.

The CDR3 nucleotides read TGTGCCAGCAGCTCGGTCCTCTACAATGAGCAGTTCTTC. Translated, it gives CASSSVLYNEQFF. The chain joins TRBV27 to TRBJ2-1, with D hard to call. V gave up 6 bases and J gave up 3 bases, with 9 bases separating them. CDR1 MNHEY and CDR2 SMNVEV come from the germline V gene (reference sequence). The CDR3 totals 13 residues.

This sequence joins TRBV19 and TRBJ1-1; possible D gene TRBD1, 6 bases. In germline, CDR1 is LNHDA, CDR2 SQIVND (reference sequence). The V end was cut by 4 bases, the J end by 1 base, with 10 bases between. The CDR3 is 14 amino acids. As DNA, the CDR3 is TGTGCCAGTAGTAGTGGACAGACGAACACTGAAGCTTTCTTT. Protein product: CASSSGQTNTEAFF.

V is TRBV29-1 and J is TRBJ1-3; 7 positions agree with TRBD1. V lost 7 bases and J lost 3; bases outside the gene matches: 6. CDR1 is SQVTM, CDR2 ANQGSEA, per germline. The CDR3 sequence is 13 residues long. The CDR3 DNA sequence: TGCAGCGCCGACAGGGTGGGTGGAAACACCATATATTTT. Its translation: CSADRVGGNTIYF.

This chain connects TRBV9 to TRBJ1-1, with 9 bases identical to TRBD1. The CDR3 totals 17 residues. The germline V gene encodes CDR1 SGDLS and CDR2 YYNGEE. J was trimmed by 4 bases and V by 3 bases; bases with no gene match: 13. The CDR3 nucleotides are TGTGCCAGCAGCGAGAGACCCGGGACAGGGTGGGGCACTGAAGCTTTCTTT. The encoded protein is CASSERPGTGWGTEAFF. The full variable domain, rest sourced from reference TRBV9 and TRBJ1-1, is DSGVTQTPKHLITATGQRVTLRCSPRSGDLSVYWYQQSLDQGLQFLIQYYNGEERAKGNILERFSAQQFPDLHSELNLSSLELGDSALYFCASSERPGTGWGTEAFFGQGTRLTVV.

The V gene is TRBV2, the J gene TRBJ1-1; D is unclear. Germline CDR1 is SNHLY and CDR2 is FYNNEI. V was clipped by 2 bases and J by 1 base, with 5 bases between them. The CDR3 is 13 residues long. The CDR3 spells CASSELPNTEAFF. CDR3 in DNA: TGTGCCAGCAGTGAACTTCCGAACACTGAAGCTTTCTTT.

The rearrangement links TRBV28 to TRBJ2-1, with TRBD2 matching over 14 bases. V shed 4 bases and J 3 bases; nucleotides not matched to a gene: 8. The V gene's germline CDR1 is MDHEN and CDR2 SYDVKM. The CDR3 has 18 residues. CDR3 in DNA: TGTGCCAGCAGTTCAACCGGGACTAGCGGGAGTGTCTACAATGAGCAGTTCTTC. Its protein is CASSSTGTSGSVYNEQFF.